This entry describes one T cell receptor beta chain. The source of the sample is a study of technical replicates of blood from a few donors. Between the trimmed V and J ends, which lost 6 bases and 0 bases, there was a span of 15 bases. CDR1 and CDR2 from the germline V gene are MNHEY and SMNVEV (reference sequence). There are 16 residues in the CDR3. Sequencing used immunoSEQ multiplex PCR; TCRdb keeps in-frame clones, though not all of them. Of some 100,000 clones detected, over 90% appear once; the ten largest clones hold over 0.2%. The material sequenced was T cells isolated from PBMCs. The clonotype comes from a human donor in good health. This rearrangement joins TRBV27 to TRBJ1-5; D is unresolved. The CDR3: CASSPAAAASNQPQHF. The CDR3 DNA follows: TGTGCCAGCAGCCCAGCGGCGGCAGCTAGCAATCAGCCCCAGCATTTT.